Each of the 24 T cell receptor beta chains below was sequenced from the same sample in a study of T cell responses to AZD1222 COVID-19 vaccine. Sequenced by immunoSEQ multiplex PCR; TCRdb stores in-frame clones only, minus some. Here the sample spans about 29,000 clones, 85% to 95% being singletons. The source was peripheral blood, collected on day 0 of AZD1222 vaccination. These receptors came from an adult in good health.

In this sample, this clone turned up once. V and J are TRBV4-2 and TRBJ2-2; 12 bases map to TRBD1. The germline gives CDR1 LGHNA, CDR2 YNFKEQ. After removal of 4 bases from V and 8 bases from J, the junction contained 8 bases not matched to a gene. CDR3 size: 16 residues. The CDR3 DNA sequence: TGTGCCAGCAGCCCGGGACAGGGGGCCCGAGTAGGGGAGCTGTTTTTT. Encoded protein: CASSPGQGARVGELFF.

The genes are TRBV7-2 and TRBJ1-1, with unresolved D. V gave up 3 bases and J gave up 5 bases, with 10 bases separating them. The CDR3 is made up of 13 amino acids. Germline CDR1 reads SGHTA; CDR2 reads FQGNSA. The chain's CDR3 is CASSFSSTTEAFF. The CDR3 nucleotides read TGTGCCAGCAGCTTCAGCAGTACAACTGAAGCTTTCTTT.

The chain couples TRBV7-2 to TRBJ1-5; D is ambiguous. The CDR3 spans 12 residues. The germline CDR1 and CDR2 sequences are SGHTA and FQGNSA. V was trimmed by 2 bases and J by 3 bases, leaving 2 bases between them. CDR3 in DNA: TGTGCCAGCAGCTTATTCAATCAGCCCCAGCATTTT. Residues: CASSLFNQPQHF.

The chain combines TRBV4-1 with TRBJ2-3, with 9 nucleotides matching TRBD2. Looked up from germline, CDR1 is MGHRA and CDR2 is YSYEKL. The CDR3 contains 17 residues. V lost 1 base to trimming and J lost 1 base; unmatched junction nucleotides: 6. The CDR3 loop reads CASSQATLAGRTDTQYF. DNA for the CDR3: TGCGCCAGCAGCCAAGCTACTCTAGCGGGGCGCACAGATACGCAGTATTTT.

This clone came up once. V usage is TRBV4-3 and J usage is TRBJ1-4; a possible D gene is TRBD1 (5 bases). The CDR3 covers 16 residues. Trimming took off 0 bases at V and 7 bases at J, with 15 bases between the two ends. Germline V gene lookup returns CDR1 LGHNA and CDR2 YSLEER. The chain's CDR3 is CASSQDTGQGVEKLFF. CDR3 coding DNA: TGCGCCAGCAGCCAAGATACAGGTCAGGGTGTTGAAAAACTGTTTTTT.

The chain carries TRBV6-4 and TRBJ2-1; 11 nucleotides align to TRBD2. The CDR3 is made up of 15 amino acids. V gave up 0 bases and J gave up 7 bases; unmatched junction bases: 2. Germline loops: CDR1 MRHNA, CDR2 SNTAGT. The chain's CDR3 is CASSDSSGGANEQFF. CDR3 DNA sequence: TGTGCCAGCAGTGACTCTAGCGGGGGGGCAAATGAGCAGTTCTTC.

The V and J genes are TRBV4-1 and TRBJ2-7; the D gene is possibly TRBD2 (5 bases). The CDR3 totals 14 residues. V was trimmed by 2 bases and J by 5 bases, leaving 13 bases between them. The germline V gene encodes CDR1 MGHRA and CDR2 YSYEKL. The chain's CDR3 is CASSQRGSSDEQYF. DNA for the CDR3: TGCGCCAGCAGCCAACGAGGGAGTAGCGACGAGCAGTACTTC.

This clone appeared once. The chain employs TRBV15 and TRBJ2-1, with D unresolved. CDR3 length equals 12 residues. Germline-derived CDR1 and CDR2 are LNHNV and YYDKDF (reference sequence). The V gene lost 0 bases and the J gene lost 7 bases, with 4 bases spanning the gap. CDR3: CATSREGNEQFF. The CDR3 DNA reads TGTGCCACCAGCAGAGAGGGGAATGAGCAGTTCTTC.

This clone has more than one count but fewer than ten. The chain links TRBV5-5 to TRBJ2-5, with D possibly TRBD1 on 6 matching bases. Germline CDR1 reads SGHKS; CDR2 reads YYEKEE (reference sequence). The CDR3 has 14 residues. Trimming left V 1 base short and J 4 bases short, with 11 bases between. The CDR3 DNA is TGTGCCAGCAGCTTGAGCAGGGGAGCAGAGACCCAGTACTTC. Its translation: CASSLSRGAETQYF.

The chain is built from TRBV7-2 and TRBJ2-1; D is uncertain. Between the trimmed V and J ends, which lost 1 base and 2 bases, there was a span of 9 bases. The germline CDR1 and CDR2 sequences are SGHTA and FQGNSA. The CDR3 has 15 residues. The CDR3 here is CASSLEGGPYNEQFF. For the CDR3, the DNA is TGTGCCAGCAGCTTAGAAGGCGGCCCCTACAATGAGCAGTTCTTC.

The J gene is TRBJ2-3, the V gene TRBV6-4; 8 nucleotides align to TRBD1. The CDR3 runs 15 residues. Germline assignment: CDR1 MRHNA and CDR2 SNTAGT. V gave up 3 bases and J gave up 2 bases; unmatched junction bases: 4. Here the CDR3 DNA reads TGTGCCAGCAGTGAAGGGACAGGACTCACAGATACGCAGTATTTT. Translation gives CASSEGTGLTDTQYF.

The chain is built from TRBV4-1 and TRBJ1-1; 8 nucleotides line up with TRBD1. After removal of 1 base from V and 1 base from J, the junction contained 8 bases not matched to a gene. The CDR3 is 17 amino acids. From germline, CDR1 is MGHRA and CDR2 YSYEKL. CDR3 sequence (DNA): TGCGCCAGCAGCCAAGGGCGGCCAGGGGGCACGAACACTGAAGCTTTCTTT. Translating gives CASSQGRPGGTNTEAFF.

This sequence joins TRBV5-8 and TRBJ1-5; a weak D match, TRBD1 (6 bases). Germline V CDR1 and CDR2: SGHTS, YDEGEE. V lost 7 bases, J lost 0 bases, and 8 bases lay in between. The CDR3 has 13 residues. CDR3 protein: CASWTVSNQPQHF. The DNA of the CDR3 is TGTGCCAGCTGGACAGTTAGCAATCAGCCCCAGCATTTT. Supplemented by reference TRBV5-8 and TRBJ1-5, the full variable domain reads EAGVTQSPTHLIKTRGQQATLRCSPISGHTSVYWYQQALGLGLQFLLWYDEGEERNRGNFPPRFSGRQFPNYSSELNVNALELEDSALYLCASWTVSNQPQHFGDGTRLSIL.

The CDR3 region is CASSQRWGVALHF. The CDR3 nucleotides are TGTGCCAGCAGCCAAAGATGGGGTGTAGCCCTCCACTTT. The V and J genes are TRBV14 and TRBJ1-6, with D unclear. The germline V and J ends were trimmed by 2 bases and 14 bases, with 13 bases remaining between them. The V gene's germline CDR1 is SGHDN and CDR2 FVKESK. The CDR3 sequence is 13 residues long.

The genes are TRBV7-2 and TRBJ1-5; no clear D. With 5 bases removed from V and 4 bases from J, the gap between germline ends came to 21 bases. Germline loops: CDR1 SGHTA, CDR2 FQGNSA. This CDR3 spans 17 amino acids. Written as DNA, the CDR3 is TGTGCCAGCAGCGCTAGGCCCACAACTAGGGTGAATCAGCCCCAGCATTTT. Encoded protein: CASSARPTTRVNQPQHF.

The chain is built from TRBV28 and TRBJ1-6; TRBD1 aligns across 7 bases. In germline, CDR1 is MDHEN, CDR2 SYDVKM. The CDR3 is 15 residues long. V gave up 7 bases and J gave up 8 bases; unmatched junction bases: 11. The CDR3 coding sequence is TGTGCCAGCAACACCGCGGGACAGTTGGATTCACCCCTCCACTTT. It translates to CASNTAGQLDSPLHF.

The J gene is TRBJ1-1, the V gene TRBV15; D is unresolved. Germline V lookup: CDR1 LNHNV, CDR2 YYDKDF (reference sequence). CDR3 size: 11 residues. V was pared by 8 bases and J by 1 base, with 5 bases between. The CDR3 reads CATSRNTEAFF. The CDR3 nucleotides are TGTGCCACCTCTAGGAACACTGAAGCTTTCTTT.

CDR3 sequence: CASSETSGVGNEQFF. The CDR3 DNA sequence: TGCGCCAGCAGCGAGACTAGCGGCGTAGGGAATGAGCAGTTCTTC. The V call is TRBV5-1, the J call TRBJ2-1; TRBD2 agrees at 9 bases. CDR3 length: 15 residues. The junction had 9 bases not matched to a gene; V was cut back by 4 bases and J by 7 bases. CDR1 is SGHRS and CDR2 is YFSETQ in the germline V gene.

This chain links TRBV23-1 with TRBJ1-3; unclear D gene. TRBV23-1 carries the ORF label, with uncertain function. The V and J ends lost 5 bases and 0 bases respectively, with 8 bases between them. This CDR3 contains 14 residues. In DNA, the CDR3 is TGCGCCAGCAGTAAGGCAGTCTCTGGAAACACCATATATTTT. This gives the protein CASSKAVSGNTIYF.

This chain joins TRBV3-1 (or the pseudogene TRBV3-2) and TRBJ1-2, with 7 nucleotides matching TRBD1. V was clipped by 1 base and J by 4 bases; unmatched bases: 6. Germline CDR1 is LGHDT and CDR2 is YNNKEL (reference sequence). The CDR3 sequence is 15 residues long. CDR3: CASSQGQGHFYGYTF. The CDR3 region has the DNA TGTGCCAGCAGCCAAGGACAGGGCCATTTCTATGGCTACACCTTC.

The CDR3 reads CSVEGGSGKNIQYF. CDR3 in DNA: TGCAGCGTTGAAGGGGGTAGCGGGAAAAACATTCAGTACTTC. This sequence joins TRBV29-1 and TRBJ2-4, with 7 bases matching TRBD2. CDR1 is SQVTM and CDR2 is ANQGSEA in the germline V gene. This CDR3 has 14 residues. With V trimmed by 1 base and J by 4 bases, 4 bases remained unmatched.

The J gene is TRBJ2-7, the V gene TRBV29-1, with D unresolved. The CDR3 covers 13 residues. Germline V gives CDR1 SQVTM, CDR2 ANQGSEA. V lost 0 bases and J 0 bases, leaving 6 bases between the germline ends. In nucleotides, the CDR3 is TGCAGCGTTGAAGACCCAAGCTCCTACGAGCAGTACTTC. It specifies CSVEDPSSYEQYF.

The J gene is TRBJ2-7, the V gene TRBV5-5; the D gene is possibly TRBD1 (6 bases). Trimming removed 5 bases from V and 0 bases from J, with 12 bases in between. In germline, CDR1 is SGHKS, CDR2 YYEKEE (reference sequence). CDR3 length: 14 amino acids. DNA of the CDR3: TGTGCCAGCAGTTTAGGACAGAACTCCTACGAGCAGTACTTC. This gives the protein CASSLGQNSYEQYF.

The CDR3 region has the DNA TGCGCCAGCCTCGCCGAGGGGCCTCGAGTCCTGACTTTC. Translation: CASLAEGPRVLTF. The V and J genes are TRBV5-1 and TRBJ2-6, with D tentatively TRBD1 or TRBD2 (5 bases each). The germline gives CDR1 SGHRS, CDR2 YFSETQ. This CDR3 has 13 residues. V was shortened by 7 bases and J by 13 bases, with 18 bases between the two germline ends.